The source of this T cell receptor beta chain is a study of OX40 agonist ivuxolimab in advanced cancers. Study-level background: Ivuxolimab was an agonistic, fully human IgG2 monoclonal antibody directed against OX40 (CD134), a costimulatory receptor. Intravenous ivuxolimab was administered to patients every 2 weeks at six dose levels: 0.01, 0.1, 0.3, 1.5, 3 and 10 mg/kg. Of the roughly 52 patients in dose escalation, some 20 had hepatocellular carcinoma, approximately 15 had melanoma, 9 had renal cell carcinoma and 9 had head and neck cancer. In the dose-escalation cohort, 70% to 85% of patients were male, and the mean age was approximately 64 years, with a range of about 23 to 90. Prior anti-PD-1, anti-PD-L1 or anti-CTLA-4 therapy was permitted, and approximately 41% of dose-escalation patients had received checkpoint inhibitors. Partial responses occurred in three dose-escalation patients, of whom one had hepatocellular carcinoma and two had cutaneous melanoma. Peripheral TCRbeta sequencing was intended to test whether TCR sequence diversity was altered and clonal T-cell expansion was caused by ivuxolimab. The paper covers the monotherapy dose-escalation part of the phase I ivuxolimab trial, which included N of about 50 patients. What the authors observed across the whole study: Low levels of normalized T-cell clonal expansion were also shown by some nonresponding patients. Partial responders in the 0.1-3.0 mg/kg groups had among the lowest normalized peripheral clonal expansion, especially among CD8+ T cells. After ivuxolimab, CD8+ T cells had more expanded clones than CD4+ T cells on average. At doses of 0.1 to 3.0 mg/kg, clonal expansion of both CD4+ and CD8+ T cells in blood was seen between baseline and week 6. The antigen specificity of the clonally expanded peripheral T cells was not determined.

Patients with autoimmune disease history or receiving systemic immunosuppression were excluded from the trial. Peripheral blood for TCR sequencing was collected from all dose cohorts at baseline, on cycle 4 day 1, and on cycle 7 day 1. The samples were taken from a phase I, first-in-human, multicenter, open-label dose-escalation trial of ivuxolimab. Adults with locally advanced or metastatic melanoma, renal cell carcinoma, hepatocellular carcinoma or head and neck squamous cell carcinoma were enrolled in the trial. CD4+ and CD8+ T cells were sorted separately from peripheral blood before TCR sequencing. The CDR3 starts with the cysteine, ends with the phenylalanine, and has 13 residues. Only the CDR3 part of the read is kept: 39 bases, read in frame from the first base. Cut back by 3 bases and 7 bases, the V and J ends lie 10 bases apart. For CDR1 and CDR2, the germline V gene lists SGHTA and FQGNSA.

For sequencing of the TCRbeta CDR3 region, genomic DNA was extracted from the sorted cells. The immunoSEQ Assay was used for sequencing of TCRbeta CDR3 regions. The immuneACCESS repertoire file appears here via TCRdb, limited to in-frame rearrangements. These files lack a portion of the clones; in checked studies, under half of the deficit traces to unresolved V genes, and the cause of the others is not known. Here the sample has tens of thousands of clones; 70% to 90% occur a single time. Less than 4.5% of the sample is held by the ten biggest clonotypes. With respect to this clone: Its recognized antigen is unknown. Per-base quality was not reported, and no clone a single base away is much larger than it.

This receptor chain uses TRBV7-2 and TRBJ2-1, with the D gene call left open. This specimen was CD4+ or CD8+ T cells sorted from blood, taken in a trial of the OX40 agonist ivuxolimab. This clonotype was sampled from an adult with an advanced solid tumor such as melanoma, head and neck, liver or kidney cancer. The CDR3 in this case is CASSFGRGNEQFF. The DNA is as follows: TGTGCCAGCAGCTTCGGCCGTGGGAATGAGCAGTTCTTC.